This is a list of T cell receptor beta chains from one sample in a study of blood T cells in healthy people across ages. One entry per CDR3 protein results from TCRdb running MiXCR on the 5' RACE reads. The table has approximately 1,000,000 distinct CDR3 sequences, 35% to 40% seen once. The specimen sequenced was blood. These receptor sequences come from a man aged 18 to 30 in good health. Both conserved end residues are part of each CDR3. D genes are given only for firm matches. Only some rows state a clone size, as once, few, many or a class for expanded clones.

V,D,J,size,CDR3,DNA
TRBV11-1,NA,TRBJ1-1,few,CASTAGAPNTEAFF,TGTGCCAGCACTGCAGGGGCCCCCAATACTGAAGCTTTCTTT
TRBV29-1,TRBD1,TRBJ2-7,NA,CSGAKGDSFAERYF,TGCAGCGGCGCAAAAGGGGACAGTTTCGCCGAGCGGTACTTC
TRBV28,TRBD1,TRBJ2-2,NA,CASSSDGTGNTGELFF,TGTGCCAGCAGCTCAGACGGGACAGGCAACACCGGGGAGCTGTTTTTT
TRBV5-1,TRBD1,TRBJ2-7,NA,CASSPRQGAYEQYF,TGCGCCAGCAGCCCGAGACAGGGGGCCTACGAGCAGTACTTC
TRBV7-3,NA,TRBJ2-1,few,CASSLSVMGGQFF,TGTGCCAGCAGCTTAAGTGTAATGGGTGGGCAGTTCTTC
TRBV20-1,TRBD1,TRBJ2-7,few,CSARAYRTGLNEQYF,TGCAGTGCTAGAGCCTACCGGACAGGTCTCAATGAGCAGTACTTC
TRBV11-1,NA,TRBJ2-7,NA,CASSSYRASYEQYF,TGTGCCAGCAGCTCTTACAGGGCCTCCTACGAGCAGTACTTC
TRBV27,TRBD1,TRBJ1-5,NA,CASSVSGPGGAQHF,TGTGCCAGCAGTGTATCGGGACCAGGGGGGGCCCAGCATTTT
TRBV20-1,NA,TRBJ1-1,NA,CSARGSLDTEAFF,TGCAGTGCTAGGGGGTCTCTGGACACTGAAGCTTTCTTT
TRBV28,NA,TRBJ2-5,NA,CASSFPRGETQYF,TGTGCCAGCAGTTTCCCGAGGGGGGAGACCCAGTACTTC
TRBV11-3,TRBD1,TRBJ2-3,many,CASSPRTGSSDTQYF,TGTGCCAGCAGCCCTAGGACAGGGAGCTCAGATACGCAGTATTTT
TRBV5-1,NA,TRBJ2-7,NA,CASSLAGTFSYEQYF,TGCGCCAGCAGCTTGGCCGGGACATTCTCCTACGAGCAGTACTTC
TRBV20-1,TRBD2,TRBJ2-1,NA,CSARYRGGSNELFF,TGCAGTGCTAGATACCGGGGGGGAAGCAATGAGCTGTTCTTC
TRBV4-3,TRBD1,TRBJ2-3,few,CASSRTGRPDTQYF,TGCGCCAGCAGCCGGACAGGTCGACCAGATACGCAGTATTTT
TRBV6-5,TRBD1,TRBJ1-5,NA,CASSYSGTGNQPQHF,TGTGCCAGCAGTTACTCGGGGACAGGGAATCAGCCCCAGCATTTT
TRBV6-6,NA,TRBJ2-5,many,CASWFGGGMRETQYF,TGTGCCAGCTGGTTTGGAGGGGGCATGCGGGAGACCCAGTACTTC
TRBV12-3/TRBV12-4,TRBD2,TRBJ2-3,NA,CASSESTSGGTDTQYF,TGTGCCAGCAGTGAGTCGACTAGCGGGGGCACAGATACGCAGTATTTT
TRBV2,TRBD1,TRBJ1-2,NA,CASRATGTGYGYTF,TGTGCCAGCAGGGCTACCGGGACAGGGTATGGCTACACCTTC
TRBV19,TRBD1,TRBJ1-5,NA,CASRKDRGGQPQHF,TGTGCCAGTAGGAAGGACAGGGGCGGCCAGCCCCAGCATTTT
TRBV6-5,TRBD1,TRBJ2-4,few,CASAGQGGYIQYF,TGTGCCAGTGCCGGACAGGGGGGTTACATTCAGTACTTC
TRBV27,TRBD1,TRBJ1-1,once,CASRDLRGREAFF,TGTGCCAGCAGGGACCTCAGGGGGCGTGAAGCTTTCTTT
TRBV6-2/TRBV6-3,NA,TRBJ2-7,NA,CASTDRDGDYEQYF,TGTGCCAGCACCGACCGGGACGGAGATTACGAGCAGTACTTC
TRBV4-3,NA,TRBJ1-6,NA,CASSQRTGGYNSPLHF,TGCGCCAGCAGCCAAAGGACGGGAGGGTATAATTCACCCCTCCACTTT
TRBV7-9,NA,TRBJ1-4,NA,CASRVASGEKLFF,TGTGCCAGCAGAGTAGCGAGTGGTGAAAAACTGTTTTTT
TRBV4-3,TRBD2,TRBJ2-3,few,CASSPTSGGRTKDTQYF,TGCGCCAGCAGCCCAACTAGCGGGGGACGAACTAAGGATACGCAGTATTTT
TRBV27,NA,TRBJ2-1,NA,CASSLSSVIGDNEQFF,TGTGCCAGCAGTTTATCGTCAGTAATTGGGGACAATGAGCAGTTCTTC
TRBV6-5,TRBD1,TRBJ2-3,NA,CASRWDSADTQYF,TGTGCCAGCAGATGGGACAGCGCAGATACGCAGTATTTT